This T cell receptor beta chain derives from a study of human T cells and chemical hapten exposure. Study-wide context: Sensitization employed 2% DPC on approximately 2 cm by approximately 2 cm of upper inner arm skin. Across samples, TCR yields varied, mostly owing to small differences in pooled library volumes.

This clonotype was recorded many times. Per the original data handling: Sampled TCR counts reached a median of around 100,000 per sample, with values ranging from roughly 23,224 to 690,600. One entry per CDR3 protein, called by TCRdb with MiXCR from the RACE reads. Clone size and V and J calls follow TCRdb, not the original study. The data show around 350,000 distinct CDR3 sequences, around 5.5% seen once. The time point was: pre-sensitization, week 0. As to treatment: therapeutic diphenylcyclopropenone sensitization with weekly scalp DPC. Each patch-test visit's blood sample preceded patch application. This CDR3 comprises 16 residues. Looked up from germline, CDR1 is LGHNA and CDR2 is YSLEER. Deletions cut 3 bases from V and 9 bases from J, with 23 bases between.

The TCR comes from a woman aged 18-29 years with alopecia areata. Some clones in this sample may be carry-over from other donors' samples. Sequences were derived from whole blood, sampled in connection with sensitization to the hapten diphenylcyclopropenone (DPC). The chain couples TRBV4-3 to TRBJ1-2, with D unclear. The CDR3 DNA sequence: TGCGCCAGCAGCCACGGCCCTCAGACTGGACCCCGGAGCTACACCTTC. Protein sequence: CASSHGPQTGPRSYTF.